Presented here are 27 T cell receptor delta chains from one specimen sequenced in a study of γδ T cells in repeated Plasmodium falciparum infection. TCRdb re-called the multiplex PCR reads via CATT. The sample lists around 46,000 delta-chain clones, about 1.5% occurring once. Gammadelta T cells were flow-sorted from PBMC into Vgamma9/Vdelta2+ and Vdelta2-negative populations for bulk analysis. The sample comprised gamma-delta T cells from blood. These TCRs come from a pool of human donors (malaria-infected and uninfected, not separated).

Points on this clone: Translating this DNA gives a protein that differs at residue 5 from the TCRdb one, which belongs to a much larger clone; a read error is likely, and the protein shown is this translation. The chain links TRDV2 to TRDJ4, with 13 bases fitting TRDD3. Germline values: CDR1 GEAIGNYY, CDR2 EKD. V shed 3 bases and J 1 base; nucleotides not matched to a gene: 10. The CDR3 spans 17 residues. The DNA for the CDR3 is TGTGCCTGTGACGCCATACTGGGGGATACGGATGTCAGACCCCTGATCTTT. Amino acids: CACDAILGDTDVRPLIF.

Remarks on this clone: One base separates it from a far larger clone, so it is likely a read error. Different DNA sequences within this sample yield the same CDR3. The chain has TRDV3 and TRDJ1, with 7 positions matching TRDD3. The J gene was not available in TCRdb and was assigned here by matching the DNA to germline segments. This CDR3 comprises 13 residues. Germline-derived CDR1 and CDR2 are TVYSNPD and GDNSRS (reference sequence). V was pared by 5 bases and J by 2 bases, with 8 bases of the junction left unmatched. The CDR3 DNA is TGTGCCCTACTGGGGACCTCAACCGATAAACTCATCTTT. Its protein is CALLGTSTDKLIF.

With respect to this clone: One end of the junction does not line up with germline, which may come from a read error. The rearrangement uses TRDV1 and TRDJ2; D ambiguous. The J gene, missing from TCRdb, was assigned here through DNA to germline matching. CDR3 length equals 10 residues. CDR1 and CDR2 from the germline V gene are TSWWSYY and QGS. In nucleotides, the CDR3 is TGCTCCGGATCGATAGCACAACTCTTCTTT. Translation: CSGSIAQLFF.

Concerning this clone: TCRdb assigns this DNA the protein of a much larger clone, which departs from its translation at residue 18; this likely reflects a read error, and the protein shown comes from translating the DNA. For the CDR3, the DNA is TGTGCTCTTGGGGAATACCTTCCTATTACTGAGGGATACTTACCGCACTTTTGCACCGATAAACTCATCTTT. Amino acid sequence: CALGEYLPITEGYLPHFCTDKLIF. This sequence joins TRDV1 and TRDJ1; D possibly corresponds to TRDD2 (8 bases). Since TCRdb gives no J gene, matching the DNA to germline was used here to assign it. V was pared by 2 bases and J by 1 base, with 38 bases between. CDR1 is TSWWSYY, CDR2 QGS, per germline. CDR3 length: 24 amino acids.

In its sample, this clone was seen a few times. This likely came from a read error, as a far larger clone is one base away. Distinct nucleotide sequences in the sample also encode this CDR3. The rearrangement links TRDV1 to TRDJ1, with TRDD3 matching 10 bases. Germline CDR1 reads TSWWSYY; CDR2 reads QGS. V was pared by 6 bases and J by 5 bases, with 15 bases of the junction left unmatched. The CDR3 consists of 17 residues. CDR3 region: CALGEGVGGYDRDKLIF. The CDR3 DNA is TGTGCTCTTGGAGAAGGAGTAGGGGGATACGATAGAGATAAACTCATCTTT.

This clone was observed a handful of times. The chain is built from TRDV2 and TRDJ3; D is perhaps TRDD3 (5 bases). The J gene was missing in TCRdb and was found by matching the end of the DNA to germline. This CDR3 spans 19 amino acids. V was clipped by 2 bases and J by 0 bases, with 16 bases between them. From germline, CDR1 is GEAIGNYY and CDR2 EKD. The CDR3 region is CACDIAGWASSWDTRQMFF. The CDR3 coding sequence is TGTGCCTGTGACATCGCTGGGTGGGCAAGCTCCTGGGACACCCGACAGATGTTTTTC.

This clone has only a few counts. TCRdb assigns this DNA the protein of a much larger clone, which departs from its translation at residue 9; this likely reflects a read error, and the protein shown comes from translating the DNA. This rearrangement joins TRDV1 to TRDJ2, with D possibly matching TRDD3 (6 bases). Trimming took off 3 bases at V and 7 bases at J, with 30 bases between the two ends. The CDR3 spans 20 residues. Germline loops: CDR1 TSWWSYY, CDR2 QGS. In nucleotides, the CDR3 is TGTGCTCTTGGGGAGGTCACTATGGCTGGGGATCCCGGTGGTGGAGCACAACTCTTCTTT. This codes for CALGEVTMAGDPGGGAQLFF.

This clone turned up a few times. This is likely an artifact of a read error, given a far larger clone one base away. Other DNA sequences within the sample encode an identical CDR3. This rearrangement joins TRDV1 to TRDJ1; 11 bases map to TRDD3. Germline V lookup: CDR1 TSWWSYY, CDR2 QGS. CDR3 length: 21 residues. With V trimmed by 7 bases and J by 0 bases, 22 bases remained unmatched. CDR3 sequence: CALERVWGIQARGAYTDKLIF. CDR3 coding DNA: TGTGCTCTTGAACGGGTCTGGGGGATACAGGCCCGAGGGGCTTACACCGATAAACTCATCTTT.

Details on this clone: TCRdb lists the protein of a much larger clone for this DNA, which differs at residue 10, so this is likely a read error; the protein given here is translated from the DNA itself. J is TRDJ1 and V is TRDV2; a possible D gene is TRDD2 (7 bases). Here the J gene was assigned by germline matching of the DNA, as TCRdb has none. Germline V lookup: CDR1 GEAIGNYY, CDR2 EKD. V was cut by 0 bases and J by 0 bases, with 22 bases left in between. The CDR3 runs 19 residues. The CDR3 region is CACDTFSYGRYGYTDKLIF. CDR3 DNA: TGTGCCTGTGACACCTTTTCCTACGGGAGATACGGGTACACCGATAAACTCATCTTT.

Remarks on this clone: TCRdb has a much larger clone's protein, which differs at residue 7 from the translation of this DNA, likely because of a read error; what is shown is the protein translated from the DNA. Written as DNA, the CDR3 is TGTGCTCTTGGGGAGGTATCCCTACCCTCAACGCTGGGGATCAATAGCGATAAACTCATCTTT. This codes for CALGEVSLPSTLGINSDKLIF. The V and J genes are TRDV1 and TRDJ1, with D perhaps TRDD3 (6 bases). The J gene was not available in TCRdb and was assigned here by matching the DNA to germline segments. The CDR3 spans 21 residues. Germline V CDR1 and CDR2: TSWWSYY, QGS. Deletions cut 3 bases from V and 4 bases from J, with 33 bases between.

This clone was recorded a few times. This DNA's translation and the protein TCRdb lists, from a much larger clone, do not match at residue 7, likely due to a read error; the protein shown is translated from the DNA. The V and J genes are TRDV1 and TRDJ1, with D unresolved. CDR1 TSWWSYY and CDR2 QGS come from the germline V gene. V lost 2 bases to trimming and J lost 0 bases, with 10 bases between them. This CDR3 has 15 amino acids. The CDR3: CALGEGRWYTDKLIF. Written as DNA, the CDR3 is TGTGCTCTTGGGGAAGGAAGGTGGTACACCGATAAACTCATCTTT.

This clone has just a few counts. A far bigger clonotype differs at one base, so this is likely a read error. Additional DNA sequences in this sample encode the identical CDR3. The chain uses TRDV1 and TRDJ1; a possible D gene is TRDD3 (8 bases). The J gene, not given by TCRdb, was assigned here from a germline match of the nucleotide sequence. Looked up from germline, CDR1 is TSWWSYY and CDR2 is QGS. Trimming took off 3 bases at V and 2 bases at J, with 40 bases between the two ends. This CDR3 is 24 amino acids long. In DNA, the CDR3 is TGTGCTCTTGGGGATCGCAAAGCCTTCCTTTCCTCGTACTGGGGGTCCCGAGGAACCGATAAACTCATCTTT. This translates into CALGDRKAFLSSYWGSRGTDKLIF.

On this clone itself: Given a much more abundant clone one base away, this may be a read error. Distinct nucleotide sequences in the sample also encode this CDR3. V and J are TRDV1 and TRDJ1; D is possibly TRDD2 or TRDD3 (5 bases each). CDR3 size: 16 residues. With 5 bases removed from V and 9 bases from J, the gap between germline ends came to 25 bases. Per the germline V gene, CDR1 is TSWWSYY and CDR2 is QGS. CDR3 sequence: CALGNFPRYWVGELIF. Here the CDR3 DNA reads TGTGCTCTTGGGAACTTCCCGAGGTATTGGGTTGGGGAACTCATCTTT.

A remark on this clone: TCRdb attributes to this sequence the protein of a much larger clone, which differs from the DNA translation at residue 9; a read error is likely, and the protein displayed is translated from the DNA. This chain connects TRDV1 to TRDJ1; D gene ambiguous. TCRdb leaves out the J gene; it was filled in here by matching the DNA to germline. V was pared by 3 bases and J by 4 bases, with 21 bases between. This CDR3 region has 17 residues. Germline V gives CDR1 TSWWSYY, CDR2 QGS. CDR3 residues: CALGDPRGCASFDKLIF. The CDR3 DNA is TGTGCTCTTGGGGACCCCCGTGGCTGCGCCTCCTTCGATAAACTCATCTTT.

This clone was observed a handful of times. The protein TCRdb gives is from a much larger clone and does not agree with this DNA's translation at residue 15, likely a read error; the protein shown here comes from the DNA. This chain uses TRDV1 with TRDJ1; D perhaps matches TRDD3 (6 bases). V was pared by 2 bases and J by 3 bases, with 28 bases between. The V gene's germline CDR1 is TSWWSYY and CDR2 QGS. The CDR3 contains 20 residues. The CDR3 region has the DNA TGTGCTCTTGGGGAATTGGGCGTACTGGGAGTATGGGGGTCCGCCGATAAACTCATCTTT. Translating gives CALGELGVLGVWGSADKLIF.

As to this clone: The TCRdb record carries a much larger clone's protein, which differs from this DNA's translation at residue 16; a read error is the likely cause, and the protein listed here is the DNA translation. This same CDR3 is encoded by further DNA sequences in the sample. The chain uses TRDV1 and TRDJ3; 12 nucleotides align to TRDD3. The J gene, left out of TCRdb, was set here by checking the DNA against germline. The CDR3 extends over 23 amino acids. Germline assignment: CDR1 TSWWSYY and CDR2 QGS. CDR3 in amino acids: CALGESANDWGIPSSRDTRQMFF. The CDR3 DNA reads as TGTGCTCTTGGGGAATCGGCGAACGACTGGGGGATACCGAGCTCCCGGGACACCCGACAGATGTTTTTC.

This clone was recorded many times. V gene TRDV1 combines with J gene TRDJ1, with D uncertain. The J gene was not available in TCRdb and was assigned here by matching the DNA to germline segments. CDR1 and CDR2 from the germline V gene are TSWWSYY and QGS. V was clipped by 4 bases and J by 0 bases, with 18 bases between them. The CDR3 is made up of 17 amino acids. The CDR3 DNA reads TGTGCTCTTGGGGGGCAAGCCTCGGAGGATCACACCGATAAACTCATCTTT. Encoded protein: CALGGQASEDHTDKLIF.

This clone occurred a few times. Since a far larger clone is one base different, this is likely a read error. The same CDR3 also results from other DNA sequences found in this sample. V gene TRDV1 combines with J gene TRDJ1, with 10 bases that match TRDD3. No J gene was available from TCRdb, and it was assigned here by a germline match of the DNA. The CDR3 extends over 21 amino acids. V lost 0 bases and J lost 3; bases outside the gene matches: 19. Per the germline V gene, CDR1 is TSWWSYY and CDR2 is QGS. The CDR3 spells CALGELSPCYWGIPRSDKLIF. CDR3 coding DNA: TGTGCTCTTGGGGAACTTTCCCCCTGCTATTGGGGGATACCCCGGTCCGATAAACTCATCTTT.

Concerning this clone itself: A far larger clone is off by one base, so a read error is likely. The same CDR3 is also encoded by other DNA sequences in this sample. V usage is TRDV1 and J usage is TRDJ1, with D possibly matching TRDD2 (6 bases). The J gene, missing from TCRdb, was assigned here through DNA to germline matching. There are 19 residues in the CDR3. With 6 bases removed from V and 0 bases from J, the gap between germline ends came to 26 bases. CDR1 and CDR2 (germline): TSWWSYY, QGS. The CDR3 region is CALGSSFPGHPAHTDKLIF. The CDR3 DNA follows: TGTGCTCTTGGATCCTCCTTCCCCGGTCATCCCGCCCACACCGATAAACTCATCTTT.

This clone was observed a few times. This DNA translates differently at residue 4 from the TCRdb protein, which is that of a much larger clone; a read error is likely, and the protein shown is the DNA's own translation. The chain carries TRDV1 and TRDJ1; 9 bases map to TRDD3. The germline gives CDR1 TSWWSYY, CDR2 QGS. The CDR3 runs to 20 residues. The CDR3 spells CALWELLFPGRGGIPDKLIF. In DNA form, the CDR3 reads TGTGCTCTTTGGGAACTATTATTTCCAGGCCGGGGGGGGATACCCGATAAACTCATCTTT.

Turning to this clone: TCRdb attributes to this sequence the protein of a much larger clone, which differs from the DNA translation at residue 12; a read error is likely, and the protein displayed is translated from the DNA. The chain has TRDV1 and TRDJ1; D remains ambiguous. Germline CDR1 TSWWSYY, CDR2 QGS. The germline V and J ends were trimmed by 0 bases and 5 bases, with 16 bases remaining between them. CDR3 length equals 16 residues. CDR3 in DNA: TGTGCTCTTGGGGAACTTATCCCCCAAAAGGAGGATAAACTCATCTTT. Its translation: CALGELIPQKEDKLIF.

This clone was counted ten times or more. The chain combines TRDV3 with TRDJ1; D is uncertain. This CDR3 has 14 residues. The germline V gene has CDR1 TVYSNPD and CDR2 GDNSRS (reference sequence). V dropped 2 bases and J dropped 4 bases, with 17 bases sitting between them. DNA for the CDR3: TGTGCCTTTTCGGATTGCCGGCCGGTCGATAAACTCATCTTT. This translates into CAFSDCRPVDKLIF.

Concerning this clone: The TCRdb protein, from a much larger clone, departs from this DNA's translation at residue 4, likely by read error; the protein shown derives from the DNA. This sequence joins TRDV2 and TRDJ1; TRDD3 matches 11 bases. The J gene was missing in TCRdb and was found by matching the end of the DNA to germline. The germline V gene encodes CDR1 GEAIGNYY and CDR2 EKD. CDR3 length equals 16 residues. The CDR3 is CACVTLGDTQTDKLIF. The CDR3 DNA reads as TGTGCCTGTGTCACCCTGGGGGATACTCAGACCGATAAACTCATCTTT.

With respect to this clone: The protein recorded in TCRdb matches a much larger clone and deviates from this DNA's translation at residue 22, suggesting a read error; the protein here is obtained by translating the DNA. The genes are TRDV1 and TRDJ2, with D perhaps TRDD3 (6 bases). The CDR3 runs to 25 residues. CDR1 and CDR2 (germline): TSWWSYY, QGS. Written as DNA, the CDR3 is TGTGCTCTTGGGGAACCGGACCGGGGGGACGCCTTCAAACATTCAGCCTCCACTTTGACAGCAAAACTCTTCTTT. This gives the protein CALGEPDRGDAFKHSASTLTAKLFF.

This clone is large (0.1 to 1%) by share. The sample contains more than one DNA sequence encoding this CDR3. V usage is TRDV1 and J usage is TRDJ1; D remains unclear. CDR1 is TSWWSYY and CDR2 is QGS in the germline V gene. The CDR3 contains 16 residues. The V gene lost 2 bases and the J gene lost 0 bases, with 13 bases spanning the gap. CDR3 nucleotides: TGTGCTCTTGGGGAAACAAGGGCCGCGTACACCGATAAACTCATCTTT. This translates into CALGETRAAYTDKLIF.

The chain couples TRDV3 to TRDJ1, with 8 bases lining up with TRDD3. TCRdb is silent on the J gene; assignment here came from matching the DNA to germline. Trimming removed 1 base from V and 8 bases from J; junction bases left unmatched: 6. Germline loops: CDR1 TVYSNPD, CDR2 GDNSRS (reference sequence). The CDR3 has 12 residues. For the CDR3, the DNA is TGTGCCTTTATCGGGATACGCAGCAAACTCATCTTT. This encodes CAFIGIRSKLIF.

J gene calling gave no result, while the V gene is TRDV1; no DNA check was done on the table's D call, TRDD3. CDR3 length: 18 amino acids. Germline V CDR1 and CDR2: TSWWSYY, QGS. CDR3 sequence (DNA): TGTGCTCTTGGGGAACTAGGTCCTACGAGGGTGGGGGACGATAAACCCATCTTT. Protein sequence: CALGELGPTRVGDDKPIF.